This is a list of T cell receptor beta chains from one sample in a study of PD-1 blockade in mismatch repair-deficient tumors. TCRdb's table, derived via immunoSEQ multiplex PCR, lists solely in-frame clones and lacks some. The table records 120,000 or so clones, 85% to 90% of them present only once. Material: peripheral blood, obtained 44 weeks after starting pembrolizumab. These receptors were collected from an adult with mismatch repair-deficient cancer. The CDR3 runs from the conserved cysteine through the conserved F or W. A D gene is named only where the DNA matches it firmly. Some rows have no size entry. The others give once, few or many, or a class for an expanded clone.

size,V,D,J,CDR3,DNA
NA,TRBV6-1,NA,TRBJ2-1,CASSGEDLKIGGAEQFF,TGTGCCAGCAGTGGTGAGGACTTAAAAATTGGGGGGGCTGAGCAGTTCTTC
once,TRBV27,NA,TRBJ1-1,CASSLRRDLNTEAFF,TGTGCCAGCAGTTTAAGACGGGACCTGAACACTGAAGCTTTCTTT
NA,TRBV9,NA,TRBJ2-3,CASSVEQGPPTDTQYF,TGTGCCAGCAGCGTAGAACAGGGACCCCCCACAGATACGCAGTATTTT
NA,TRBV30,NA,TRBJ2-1,CAWSVPQGGSYNEQFF,TGTGCCTGGAGTGTTCCACAGGGAGGGTCCTACAATGAGCAGTTCTTC
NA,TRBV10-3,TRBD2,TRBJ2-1,CAIGGPSSGSHNEQFF,TGTGCCATCGGGGGCCCTTCTAGCGGGAGCCACAATGAGCAGTTCTTC
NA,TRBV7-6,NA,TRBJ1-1,CASSLDKGWGAGKNTEAFF,TGTGCCAGCAGCTTAGACAAAGGGTGGGGGGCTGGTAAGAACACTGAAGCTTTCTTT
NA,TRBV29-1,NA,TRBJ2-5,CSVGSLETQYF,TGCAGCGTTGGATCGTTGGAGACCCAGTACTTC
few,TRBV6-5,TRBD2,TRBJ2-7,CASSPTGLAVYEQYF,TGTGCCAGCAGCCCGACGGGACTAGCTGTCTACGAGCAGTACTTC
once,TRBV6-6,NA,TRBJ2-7,CASSYSGVEQYF,TGTGCCAGCAGTTACTCCGGGGTCGAGCAGTACTTC
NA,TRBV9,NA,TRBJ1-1,CASSIEGFLGTEAFF,TGTGCCAGCAGCATCGAGGGATTTCTCGGCACTGAAGCTTTCTTT
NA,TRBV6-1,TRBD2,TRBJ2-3,CASSEAREAPDTQYF,TGTGCCAGCAGTGAAGCGCGGGAGGCCCCAGATACGCAGTATTTT
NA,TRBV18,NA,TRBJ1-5,CASSPSGPLSNQPQHF,TGTGCCAGCTCACCCTCAGGGCCCCTTAGCAATCAGCCCCAGCATTTT
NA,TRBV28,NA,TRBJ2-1,CAAAPGGEDNEQFF,TGTGCCGCCGCCCCGGGGGGCGAGGACAATGAGCAGTTCTTC
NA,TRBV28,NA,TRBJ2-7,CASSYPGVPEQYF,TGTGCCAGCAGTTATCCTGGGGTGCCCGAGCAGTACTTC
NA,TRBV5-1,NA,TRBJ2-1,CASSLIVVNEQFF,TGCGCCAGCAGCTTGATAGTCGTGAATGAGCAGTTCTTC
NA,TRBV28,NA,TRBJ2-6,CASSRGSYSGANVLTF,TGTGCCAGCAGTCGAGGTTCATACTCTGGGGCCAACGTCCTGACTTTC
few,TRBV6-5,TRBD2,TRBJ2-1,CASTTSGRGEQFF,TGTGCCAGCACGACTAGCGGGAGGGGTGAGCAGTTCTTC
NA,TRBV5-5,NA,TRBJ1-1,CASSQLQAGNTEAFF,TGTGCCAGCAGCCAATTACAGGCAGGGAACACTGAAGCTTTCTTT
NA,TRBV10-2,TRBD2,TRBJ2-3,CSTSGAVFTDTQYF,TGCTCCACAAGCGGGGCCGTTTTCACAGATACGCAGTATTTT
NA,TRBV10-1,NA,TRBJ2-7,CASPQGPPGVPSEQYF,TGCGCCAGCCCCCAAGGTCCACCAGGGGTACCGAGCGAGCAGTACTTC
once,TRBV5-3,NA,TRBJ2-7,CARGGGRIPYEQYF,TGTGCCAGAGGGGGGGGGCGGATCCCCTACGAGCAGTACTTC
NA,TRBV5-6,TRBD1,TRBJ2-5,CASSLDREETQYF,TGTGCCAGCAGCTTAGACAGGGAAGAGACCCAGTACTTC
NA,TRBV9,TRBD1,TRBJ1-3,CASSALQGLDSGNTIYF,TGTGCCAGCAGCGCCTTACAGGGGTTAGACTCTGGAAACACCATATATTTT
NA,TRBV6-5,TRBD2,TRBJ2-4,CASSRGTSGTFTQYF,TGTGCCAGCAGCCGGGGGACTAGCGGGACGTTCACTCAGTACTTC
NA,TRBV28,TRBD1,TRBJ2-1,CASSFQGVSYNEQFF,TGTGCCAGCAGTTTCCAGGGGGTATCCTACAATGAGCAGTTCTTC
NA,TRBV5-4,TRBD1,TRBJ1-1,CASSLDRATEAFF,TGTGCCAGCAGCCTCGACAGGGCTACTGAAGCTTTCTTT
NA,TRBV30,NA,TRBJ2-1,CAWSVYSPLSYNEQFF,TGTGCCTGGAGTGTTTACTCCCCCCTCTCCTACAATGAGCAGTTCTTC
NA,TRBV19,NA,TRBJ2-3,CASSIVSGTDTQYF,TGTGCCAGTAGTATAGTGAGCGGGACAGATACGCAGTATTTT
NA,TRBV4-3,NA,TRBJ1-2,CASSQVEGHPSNYGYTF,TGCGCCAGCAGCCAAGTTGAAGGGCACCCTTCTAACTATGGCTACACCTTC
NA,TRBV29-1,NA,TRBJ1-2,CSLYPTGGLNYGYTF,TGCAGCCTTTACCCGACGGGGGGACTTAACTATGGCTACACCTTC
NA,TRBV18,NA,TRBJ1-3,CASSPVNTKGNTIYF,TGTGCCAGCTCACCGGTAAACACGAAAGGAAACACCATATATTTT
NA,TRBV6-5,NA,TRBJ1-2,CASRKGTPDGYTF,TGTGCCAGCAGAAAGGGCACCCCAGATGGCTACACCTTC
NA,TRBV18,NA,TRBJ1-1,CASSRGFEAFF,TGTGCCAGCTCTCGAGGATTTGAAGCTTTCTTT
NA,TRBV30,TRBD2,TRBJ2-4,CAWSAGTSGSHRQNIQYF,TGTGCCTGGAGTGCCGGGACTAGCGGGTCCCATCGACAAAACATTCAGTACTTC
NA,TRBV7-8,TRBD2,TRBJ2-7,CASSPRSGRVYEQYF,TGTGCCAGCAGCCCACGTAGCGGGAGGGTCTACGAGCAGTACTTC
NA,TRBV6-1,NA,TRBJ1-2,CASSEVPNGGYGYTF,TGTGCCAGCAGTGAAGTCCCGAACGGAGGCTATGGCTACACCTTC
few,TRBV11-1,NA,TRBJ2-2,CASSLRVPGELFF,TGTGCCAGCAGCCTTAGAGTACCCGGGGAGCTGTTTTTT
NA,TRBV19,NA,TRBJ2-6,CASSITRRGGANVLTF,TGTGCCAGTAGTATAACTCGTCGTGGTGGGGCCAACGTCCTGACTTTC
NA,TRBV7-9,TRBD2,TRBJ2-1,CASSLAGGDEQFF,TGTGCCAGCAGCTTGGCTGGGGGGGATGAGCAGTTCTTC
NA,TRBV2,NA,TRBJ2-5,CASRGNAGMKETQYF,TGTGCCAGCAGAGGAAATGCAGGGATGAAGGAGACCCAGTACTTC
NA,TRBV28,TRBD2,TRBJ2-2,CASRSAGVRGELFF,TGTGCCAGCAGGTCAGCGGGAGTTAGAGGGGAGCTGTTTTTT
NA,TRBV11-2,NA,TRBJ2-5,CASSLVGQVMGTQYF,TGTGCCAGCAGCTTAGTCGGGCAGGTTATGGGGACCCAGTACTTC
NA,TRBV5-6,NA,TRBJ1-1,CASSLEGIVRNEAFF,TGTGCCAGCAGCTTGGAGGGGATAGTCCGCAATGAAGCTTTCTTT
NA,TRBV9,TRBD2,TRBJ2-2,CASNGRGGLNSGELFF,TGTGCCAGCAACGGGCGGGGGGGTTTGAATAGCGGGGAGCTGTTTTTT
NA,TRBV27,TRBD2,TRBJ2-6,CASSRGFKRGTLPGANVLTF,TGTGCCAGCAGTCGAGGCTTTAAGCGGGGGACCCTCCCTGGGGCCAACGTCCTGACTTTC
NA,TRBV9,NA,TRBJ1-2,CASSVGPDEHGYTF,TGTGCCAGCAGCGTGGGCCCGGATGAGCATGGCTACACCTTC
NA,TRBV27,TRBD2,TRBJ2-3,CASSPTSGRALGADTQYF,TGTGCCAGCAGTCCTACTAGCGGGAGGGCCTTAGGTGCAGATACGCAGTATTTT
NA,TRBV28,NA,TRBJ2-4,CASRTAGRGLAKNIQYF,TGTGCCAGCAGAACGGCTGGCAGGGGCTTAGCCAAAAACATTCAGTACTTC